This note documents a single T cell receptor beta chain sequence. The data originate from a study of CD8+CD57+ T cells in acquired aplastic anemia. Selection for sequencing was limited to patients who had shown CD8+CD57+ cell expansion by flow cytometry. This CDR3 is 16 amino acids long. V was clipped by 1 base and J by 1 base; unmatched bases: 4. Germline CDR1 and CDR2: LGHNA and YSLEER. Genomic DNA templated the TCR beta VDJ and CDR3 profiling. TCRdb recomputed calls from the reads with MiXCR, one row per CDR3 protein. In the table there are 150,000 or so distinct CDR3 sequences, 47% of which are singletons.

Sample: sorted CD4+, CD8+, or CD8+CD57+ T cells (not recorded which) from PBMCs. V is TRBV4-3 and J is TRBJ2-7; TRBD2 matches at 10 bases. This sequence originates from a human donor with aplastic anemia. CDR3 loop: CASSQGSGGGSYEQYF. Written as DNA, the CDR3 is TGCGCCAGCAGCCAAGGCAGCGGGGGGGGGTCCTACGAGCAGTACTTC.